A single sample gave rise to the 8 T cell receptor beta chains below, sequenced in a study of PD-1 blockade in classical Hodgkin lymphoma. Relapse after autologous stem cell transplantation occurred in every patient, and brentuximab vedotin exposure varied. Assay used: immunoSEQ multiplex PCR; TCRdb lists only in-frame clones, some missing. Of 89,000 or so clones detected, around nine tenths appear once; the ten largest clones hold about 2.6%. The sequencing used peripheral blood mononuclear cells (PBMCs), collected before the second cycle of nivolumab. Receptors were obtained from a human donor with classical Hodgkin lymphoma.

This clone was seen only once. The chain joins TRBV5-3 to TRBJ1-5, with 8 bases fitting TRBD1. TRBV5-3 is recorded as an ORF, its role being uncertain. V was clipped by 0 bases and J by 0 bases; unmatched bases: 8. CDR3 length: 18 residues. The CDR3 region has the DNA TGTGCCAGAAGCTTGGACCTTCTAGGACAGGGTAGCAATCAGCCCCAGCATTTT. Translating gives CARSLDLLGQGSNQPQHF.

The V call is TRBV6-5, the J call TRBJ1-1, with TRBD1 as a possible D gene (6 bases). CDR1 and CDR2 from the germline V gene are MNHEY and SVGAGI. The CDR3 is made up of 13 amino acids. Trimming stripped 9 bases from V and 3 bases from J, with 14 bases between. This CDR3 is CASGRGTDTEAFF. The DNA of the CDR3 is TGTGCCAGTGGGAGGGGGACGGACACTGAAGCTTTCTTT.

The J gene is TRBJ2-7, the V gene TRBV28, with a tentative D call TRBD2 (5 bases). Germline CDR1 reads MDHEN; CDR2 reads SYDVKM. This CDR3 has 16 residues. V lost 3 bases and J 2 bases, leaving 17 bases between the germline ends. The CDR3 reads CASSLASRGRPYEQYF. The CDR3 DNA follows: TGTGCCAGCAGTTTGGCTTCTCGGGGTAGACCCTACGAGCAGTACTTC.

This clone was counted between two and nine times. The chain employs TRBV9 and TRBJ1-4; no firm D call. V lost 7 bases and J lost 8, with 9 bases in between. The V gene's germline CDR1 is SGDLS and CDR2 YYNGEE. CDR3 length equals 11 residues. The chain's CDR3 is CASGGREKLFF. The DNA of the CDR3 is TGTGCCAGCGGTGGGAGGGAAAAACTGTTTTTT.

The rearrangement uses TRBV5-6 and TRBJ2-5; D is unclear. The length of the CDR3 is 15 residues. V dropped 2 bases and J dropped 1 base, with 12 bases sitting between them. Germline CDR1 reads SGHDT; CDR2 reads YYEEEE. CDR3 sequence (DNA): TGTGCCAGCAGCTTCAAGGTATTGGGCCAAGAGACCCAGTACTTC. Residues: CASSFKVLGQETQYF.

This chain links TRBV11-2 with TRBJ1-3; TRBD1 is a possible D gene (5 bases). Germline V lookup: CDR1 SGHAT, CDR2 FQNNGV. The CDR3 sequence is 13 residues long. The germline V and J ends were trimmed by 5 bases and 11 bases, with 16 bases remaining between them. CDR3 nucleotides: TGTGCCAGCAGCATCGGACACGCTGACCCCATATATTTT. Translation: CASSIGHADPIYF.

In this sample, this clone turned up once. The rearrangement uses TRBV10-1 and TRBJ2-3; D might be TRBD2 (5 bases). The germline V and J ends were trimmed by 2 bases and 1 base, with 7 bases remaining between them. This CDR3 region has 14 residues. CDR1 is WNHNN and CDR2 is SYGVQD in the germline V gene (reference sequence). CDR3 in DNA: TGCGCCAGCAGTGAGATGCGGGGCACAGATACGCAGTATTTT. It encodes CASSEMRGTDTQYF.

J is TRBJ1-4 and V is TRBV29-1; 10 nucleotides line up with TRBD1. CDR3 length: 16 residues. The germline V gene has CDR1 SQVTM and CDR2 ANQGSEA. J gave up 5 bases and V 6 bases, and 12 bases lay outside the gene matches. The CDR3 region has the DNA TGCAGCGTCATAGGAGGTCCGGGACAGGGGAATGAAAAACTGTTTTTT. Its translation is CSVIGGPGQGNEKLFF.